The rows below give T cell receptor beta chains drawn from one sample of a study of T cells expressing NK-cell markers. TCRdb re-called the 5' RACE reads; one entry per CDR3 protein, DNA not given. The sample totals 500,000 to 700,000 distinct CDR3 sequences. What was sequenced was blood T cells: a sorted CD56 or NKG2C T cell subset, CD4+ or CD8+ T cells, or bulk PBMC T cells (not recorded which). These receptors came from a man aged 18-30 years in good health. Each CDR3 is given with its conserved first and last residue.

J | V | CDR3
TRBJ2-2 | TRBV5-1 | CASRGSPTGELFF
TRBJ2-3 | TRBV12-3/TRBV12-4 | CASSFEIPTQYF
TRBJ2-1 | TRBV7-2 | CASNLRGEIEQFF
TRBJ2-3 | TRBV5-1 | CASSVDSSTDTQYF
TRBJ2-1 | TRBV27 | CASSLGSGGKEFF
TRBJ1-1 | TRBV12-3/TRBV12-4 | CASAYYGENTEAFF
TRBJ2-1 | TRBV5-1 | CASSLEAGGGYNEQFF
TRBJ1-4 | TRBV5-1 | CASSSSTTRGHQGNEKLFF
TRBJ2-5 | TRBV5-1 | CASSFGTSGVRQETQYF
TRBJ2-3 | TRBV7-2 | CASSLAGRASGSADTQYF
TRBJ2-3 | TRBV4-2 | CASSLKRGDTQYF
TRBJ2-5 | TRBV18 | CASSPQPGTGQETQYF
TRBJ2-7 | TRBV6-2/TRBV6-3 | CASSYQQGKDYEQYF
TRBJ2-7 | TRBV6-1 | CASSGLADYEQYF
TRBJ2-1 | TRBV5-1 | CASSGYQRDRSSSYNEQFF
TRBJ2-1 | TRBV30 | CAWSVLSSGEQFF
TRBJ2-7 | TRBV12-3/TRBV12-4 | CASSPPGTGGIEQYF
TRBJ2-7 | TRBV9 | CASSGPGGLYEQYF
TRBJ2-3 | TRBV20-1 | CSARVFSGAFTDTQYF
TRBJ2-2 | TRBV29-1 | CSVEGRRGYTGELFF
TRBJ1-2 | TRBV6-1 | CASSREKSVYGYTF
TRBJ1-1 | TRBV11-2 | CASSQQAGRRLMNTEAFF
TRBJ2-7 | TRBV6-5 | CASIFGAGGSYEQYF
TRBJ2-2 | TRBV24-1 | CATSDYRSGELFF
TRBJ1-2 | TRBV4-1 | CASSQVGMGGYTF
TRBJ2-1 | TRBV2 | CASGISGYNEQFF
TRBJ2-1 | TRBV6-2/TRBV6-3 | CAILAGGLSNNEQFF
TRBJ2-1 | TRBV20-1 | CSAKRVTDRTDEQFF
TRBJ2-3 | TRBV6-2/TRBV6-3 | CASSYVRLAGADTQYF
TRBJ2-1 | TRBV5-1 | CASSSREPLVEQFF
TRBJ2-7 | TRBV5-1 | CASSLAGALTYEQYF
TRBJ1-4 | TRBV12-3/TRBV12-4 | CASSLYRGNEKLFF
TRBJ2-1 | TRBV7-8 | CASSSGQLLSYNEQFF
TRBJ2-5 | TRBV13 | CASSPRASSWETQYF
TRBJ2-3 | TRBV27 | CASKDQGESRGDTQYF
TRBJ2-4 | TRBV18 | CASSTIPATIAKNIQYF
TRBJ2-3 | TRBV5-6 | CASSLALVSSGRLTDTQYF
TRBJ1-4 | TRBV5-1 | CASSRGGTGGIGNEKLFF
TRBJ2-5 | TRBV29-1 | CSVDRPRWEKETQYF
TRBJ1-4 | TRBV20-1 | CSARRAQREGKLFF
TRBJ2-7 | TRBV7-9 | CASRPTGDNYEQYF
TRBJ1-1 | TRBV30 | CAWSVRGIRTEAFF
TRBJ2-1 | TRBV2 | CASRERVQSYNEQFF
TRBJ2-5 | TRBV7-9 | CASNRGLGKETQYF
TRBJ2-7 | TRBV29-1 | CSVEGQGLNYEQYF
TRBJ2-1 | TRBV2 | CASSEYGSNTGVYNEQFF
TRBJ2-1 | TRBV6-2/TRBV6-3 | CASSHTSFRSYNEQFF
TRBJ2-5 | TRBV9 | CASSVGQGEGETQYF
TRBJ2-5 | TRBV5-5 | CASSYLRDRVETQYF
TRBJ2-5 | TRBV5-1 | CASSLGDRAPLETQYF
TRBJ2-1 | TRBV28 | CASSFEAGSDEQFF
TRBJ1-5 | TRBV12-3/TRBV12-4 | CASRDRRNQPQHF
TRBJ2-1 | TRBV24-1 | CATRSGAQRNEQFF
TRBJ2-1 | TRBV9 | CASSVVEGALPQQFF